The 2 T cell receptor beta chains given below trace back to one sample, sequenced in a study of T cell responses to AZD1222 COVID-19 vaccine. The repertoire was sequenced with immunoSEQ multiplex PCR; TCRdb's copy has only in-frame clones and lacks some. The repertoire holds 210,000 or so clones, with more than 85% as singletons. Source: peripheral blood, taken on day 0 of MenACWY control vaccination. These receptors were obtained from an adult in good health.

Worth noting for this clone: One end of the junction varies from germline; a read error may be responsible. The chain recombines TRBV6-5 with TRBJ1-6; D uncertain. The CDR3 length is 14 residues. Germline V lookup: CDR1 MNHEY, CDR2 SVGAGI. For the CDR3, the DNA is TGTGCGAGCACCCGAAGCTCCTATAATTCACCCCTCCACTTT. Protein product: CASTRSSYNSPLHF.

The CDR3 is CATMSDTGELFF. DNA for the CDR3: TGTGCCACCATGTCGGACACCGGGGAGCTGTTTTTT. This chain joins TRBV24-1 and TRBJ2-2; no reliable D call. The CDR3 contains 12 residues. The V end was cut by 8 bases, the J end by 3 bases, with 6 bases between. Germline-derived CDR1 and CDR2 are KGHDR and SFDVKD.